These 32 T cell receptor beta chains originate from one sample sequenced in a study of PD-L1 blockade in urothelial cancer. This table comes from immunoSEQ multiplex PCR, and its TCRdb copy is limited to in-frame clones, with some not included. The data show approximately 48,000 clones, approximately 83% seen once. The material sequenced was PBMCs, taken around atezolizumab (anti-PD-L1) treatment. The receptors derive from a man aged 55-75 years with urothelial cancer.

This clone appeared once. The rearrangement uses TRBV28 and TRBJ2-7; TRBD1 might be the D (6 bases). Germline V CDR1 and CDR2: MDHEN, SYDVKM. With 7 bases removed from V and 0 bases from J, the gap between germline ends came to 13 bases. The CDR3 has 14 residues. CDR3 nucleotides: TGTGCCAGCAAAGGGACGGACAGCTCCTACGAGCAGTACTTC. Amino acids: CASKGTDSSYEQYF.

The CDR3 sequence is CASSLGRSYEQYF. CDR3 coding DNA: TGTGCCAGCAGTTTGGGCAGATCCTACGAGCAGTACTTC. The chain recombines TRBV27 with TRBJ2-7; D is undetermined. Germline CDR1 MNHEY, CDR2 SMNVEV (reference sequence). CDR3 length: 13 residues. Trimming removed 3 bases from V and 1 base from J, with 7 bases in between.

The rearrangement joins TRBV6-4 to TRBJ2-7; 10 nucleotides match TRBD1. Per the germline V gene, CDR1 is MRHNA and CDR2 is SNTAGT. Trimming took 6 bases from V and 1 from J; bases not matched to a gene: 3. The CDR3 covers 14 residues. For the CDR3, the DNA is TGTGCCAGCAGGGACAGGGGGTGTTCCTACGAGCAGTACTTC. Its translation: CASRDRGCSYEQYF.

This clone was observed a few times. The V gene is TRBV7-9, the J gene TRBJ1-2; tentatively, D is TRBD1 (5 bases). Germline loops: CDR1 SEHNR, CDR2 FQNEAQ (reference sequence). V lost 5 bases to trimming and J lost 3 bases, with 10 bases between them. This CDR3 has 13 residues. CDR3 sequence (DNA): TGTGCCAGCAGCCCTCCGGGGGACTATGGCTACACCTTC. It specifies CASSPPGDYGYTF.

The chain links TRBV19 to TRBJ1-1; unclear D gene. This CDR3 contains 15 residues. The germline gives CDR1 LNHDA, CDR2 SQIVND (reference sequence). V lost 5 bases and J 1 base, leaving 14 bases between the germline ends. The CDR3, as DNA: TGTGCCAGTAGTGCCGGGGTCCTTAGGAACACTGAAGCTTTCTTT. Protein: CASSAGVLRNTEAFF.

The V call is TRBV27, the J call TRBJ1-2; TRBD1 might be the D (5 bases). V lost 5 bases and J 4 bases, leaving 17 bases between the germline ends. This CDR3 comprises 15 residues. CDR1 is MNHEY, CDR2 SMNVEV, per germline (reference sequence). In DNA, the CDR3 is TGTGCCAGCAGTCGCGGGGGTACTAGAGGCTATGGCTACACCTTC. Encoded protein: CASSRGGTRGYGYTF.

This clone showed up just a few times. The chain couples TRBV6-6 to TRBJ1-5, with TRBD1 as a possible D gene (5 bases). The germline V gene encodes CDR1 MNHNY and CDR2 SVGAGI (reference sequence). There are 13 residues in the CDR3. Trimming cost V 10 bases and J 2 bases, with 12 bases left between them. The DNA for the CDR3 is TGTGCCACCCAGGGTTGGGGCAATCAGCCCCAGCATTTT. Encoded protein: CATQGWGNQPQHF.

The chain recombines TRBV6-5 with TRBJ1-5; D is undetermined. Germline V gives CDR1 MNHEY, CDR2 SVGAGI. Trimming removed 4 bases at V and 0 bases at J, with 7 bases between. The CDR3 totals 14 residues. The CDR3 sequence: CASSLADSNQPQHF. Written as DNA, the CDR3 is TGTGCCAGCAGTTTGGCAGATAGCAATCAGCCCCAGCATTTT.

This clone is a singleton in its sample. The gene calls are TRBV6-6 and TRBJ2-2, with TRBD2 as a possible D gene (6 bases). The V end lost 10 bases, the J end lost 3 bases, and 15 bases lay between the germline ends. Germline CDR1 MNHNY, CDR2 SVGAGI (reference sequence). This CDR3 spans 14 amino acids. CDR3 bases: TGTGCCATAGGGCGGGGCCGGGACACCGGGGAGCTGTTTTTT. Its translation: CAIGRGRDTGELFF.

V is TRBV5-4 and J is TRBJ2-5; possible D gene TRBD1, 6 bases. The germline V and J ends were trimmed by 0 bases and 4 bases, with 10 bases remaining between them. From germline, CDR1 is SGHNT and CDR2 YYREEE (reference sequence). There are 14 residues in the CDR3. The CDR3 DNA reads TGTGCCAGCAGCTTGGTTGCCAGGGGAGAGACCCAGTACTTC. Translating gives CASSLVARGETQYF.

The rearrangement uses TRBV19 and TRBJ1-1; D gene uncertain. The CDR3 is 13 amino acids. Germline V gene data show CDR1 as LNHDA and CDR2 as SQIVND (reference sequence). Trimming cost V 0 bases and J 11 bases, with 13 bases left between them. The DNA of the CDR3 is TGTGCCAGTAGTATAGATAGGGAGGGTTTGGCTTTCTTT. It encodes CASSIDREGLAFF. Full variable domain (missing parts from reference TRBV19 and TRBJ1-1): DGGITQSPKYLFRKEGQNVTLSCEQNLNHDAMYWYRQDPGQGLRLIYYSQIVNDFQKGDIAEGYSVSREKKESFPLTVTSAQKNPTAFYLCASSIDREGLAFFGQGTRLTVV.

The J gene is TRBJ2-2, the V gene TRBV5-5; D is perhaps TRBD1 (6 bases). The CDR3 has 14 residues. V was pared by 3 bases and J by 7 bases, with 13 bases between. Per the germline V gene, CDR1 is SGHKS and CDR2 is YYEKEE (reference sequence). CDR3 sequence (DNA): TGTGCCAGCAGCTCAAACAGGGTAATCGGGGAGCTGTTTTTT. Its protein product is CASSSNRVIGELFF.

This chain uses TRBV30 with TRBJ1-4; TRBD1 matches 8 bases. Germline CDR1 is GTSNPN and CDR2 is SVGIG (reference sequence). CDR3 size: 13 residues. V shed 5 bases, J shed 4 bases, and the junction held 3 bases outside the gene matches. CDR3 in DNA: TGTGCCTGGGGCGGACAGGGTAATGAAAAACTGTTTTTT. Encoded protein: CAWGGQGNEKLFF.

This clone was picked up a small number of times. The chain uses TRBV9 and TRBJ1-2; no clear D gene. The CDR3 has 14 residues. The germline V and J ends were trimmed by 0 bases and 1 base, with 7 bases remaining between them. CDR1 is SGDLS and CDR2 is YYNGEE in the germline V gene. CDR3 region: CASSVAVGNYGYTF. The DNA of the CDR3 is TGTGCCAGCAGCGTAGCTGTCGGTAACTATGGCTACACCTTC.

The chain links TRBV2 to TRBJ2-3, with 9 positions matching TRBD1. The ends lost 5 bases at V and 4 bases at J; junction bases unmatched: 7. CDR1 is SNHLY and CDR2 is FYNNEI in the germline V gene. The CDR3 is 15 amino acids. The CDR3: CASSKGGQGPDTQYF. CDR3 in DNA: TGTGCCAGCAGTAAAGGGGGACAGGGCCCAGATACGCAGTATTTT.

The CDR3 reads CASSFRGGGGEQYF. DNA for the CDR3: TGTGCCAGCAGCTTTCGGGGGGGCGGGGGCGAGCAGTACTTC. The chain employs TRBV5-4 and TRBJ2-7, with 8 bases identical to TRBD2. Looked up from germline, CDR1 is SGHNT and CDR2 is YYREEE (reference sequence). The CDR3 is 14 amino acids. The V segment lost 2 bases and the J segment 6 bases; nucleotides outside the gene matches: 7.

The CDR3 nucleotides are TGTGCCAGCAGTCTAGCGGGAGATACGCAGTATTTT. Its protein product is CASSLAGDTQYF. V gene TRBV19 combines with J gene TRBJ2-3; 8 nucleotides agree with TRBD2. This CDR3 is 12 amino acids long. Germline CDR1 reads LNHDA; CDR2 reads SQIVND (reference sequence). The V segment lost 9 bases and the J segment 5 bases; nucleotides outside the gene matches: 4.

The CDR3 DNA sequence: TGTGCCAGCAGCTTATCGAGGACAGGGGGAGGGGAGGGCTACACCTTC. It yields the protein CASSLSRTGGGEGYTF. This chain connects TRBV7-2 to TRBJ1-2, with 10 bases identical to TRBD1. The CDR3 has 16 amino acids. Per germline, CDR1 SGHTA and CDR2 FQGNSA. The V gene end was trimmed by 2 bases and the J gene end by 8 bases; junction bases not matched to a gene: 11.

The J gene is TRBJ2-4, the V gene TRBV9, with 7 bases aligning to TRBD1. The CDR3 is made up of 14 amino acids. Trimming cost V 3 bases and J 4 bases; bases outside gene matches: 4. Germline assignment: CDR1 SGDLS and CDR2 YYNGEE. CDR3 protein: CASSASGQKNIQYF. CDR3 DNA sequence: TGTGCCAGCAGCGCCTCGGGACAGAAAAACATTCAGTACTTC.

The CDR3 sequence: CASSSPAGGINEQFF. In nucleotides, the CDR3 is TGTGCCAGCAGCTCGCCAGCGGGAGGGATCAATGAGCAGTTCTTC. The chain carries TRBV7-3 and TRBJ2-1; 10 bases line up with TRBD2. V was pared by 4 bases and J by 6 bases, with 6 bases of the junction left unmatched. The CDR3 consists of 15 residues. Per the germline V gene, CDR1 is SGHTA and CDR2 is FQGTGA.

The rearrangement uses TRBV28 and TRBJ2-3, with 15 bases that match TRBD2. The germline CDR1 and CDR2 sequences are MDHEN and SYDVKM. The CDR3 runs to 18 residues. After removal of 10 bases from V and 3 bases from J, the junction contained 14 bases not matched to a gene. CDR3 residues: CATRQGWGLAGGTDTQYF. CDR3 sequence (DNA): TGTGCCACCCGACAGGGCTGGGGACTAGCGGGAGGAACAGATACGCAGTATTTT.

The chain joins TRBV30 to TRBJ2-1, with D maybe TRBD2 (6 bases). CDR3 length: 16 residues. V was pared by 4 bases and J by 8 bases, with 24 bases between. CDR1 and CDR2 from the germline V gene are GTSNPN and SVGIG (reference sequence). CDR3: CAWIPGGLTSAHEQFF. CDR3 in DNA: TGTGCCTGGATCCCCGGCGGACTAACATCCGCCCATGAGCAGTTCTTC.

This chain joins TRBV18 and TRBJ2-7, with 7 bases lining up with TRBD1. Germline V gene sequence: CDR1 KGHSH, CDR2 LQKENI. J lost 6 bases, V lost 6 bases, and 5 bases had no gene match. The CDR3 sequence is 12 residues long. The CDR3 is CASSPGQSEQYF. The CDR3 coding sequence is TGTGCCAGCTCCCCGGGACAGAGCGAGCAGTACTTC. The full variable domain, rest sourced from reference TRBV18 and TRBJ2-7, is NAGVMQNPRHLVRRRGQEARLRCSPMKGHSHVYWYRQLPEEGLKFMVYLQKENIIDESGMPKERFSAEFPKEGPSILRIQQVVRGDSAAYFCASSPGQSEQYFGPGTRLTVT.

This rearrangement joins TRBV30 to TRBJ2-7, with a tentative D call TRBD2 (5 bases). The CDR3 has 11 residues. Germline CDR1 reads GTSNPN; CDR2 reads SVGIG (reference sequence). Trimming removed 2 bases from V and 6 bases from J, with 8 bases in between. DNA for the CDR3: TGTGCCTGGAGTTTACGGGGCGAGCAGTACTTC. It translates to CAWSLRGEQYF. Filled out from reference TRBV30 and TRBJ2-7, the complete variable domain reads SQTIHQWPATLVQPVGSPLSLECTVEGTSNPNLYWYRQAAGRGLQLLFYSVGIGQISSEVPQNLSASRPQDRQFILSSKKLLLSDSGFYLCAWSLRGEQYFGPGTRLTVT.

The chain recombines TRBV5-1 with TRBJ2-2, with 8 bases aligning to TRBD1. The trim removed 2 bases at V and 12 bases at J, leaving 18 bases unmatched. The V gene's germline CDR1 is SGHRS and CDR2 YFSETQ. The CDR3 runs 17 residues. CDR3 in DNA: TGCGCCAGCAGCTTTTCCCTTTCGAGGCAGGGGGCCTCCAAGCTGTTTTTT. This sequence encodes CASSFSLSRQGASKLFF.

The table lists this clone with a count of one. The chain joins TRBV11-3 to TRBJ1-3; D unclear. The ends were cut back, 0 bases at V and 7 bases at J, with 13 bases in the middle. The CDR3 spans 15 residues. The germline gives CDR1 SGHNT, CDR2 YENEEA. The CDR3, as DNA: TGTGCCAGCAGCTTAGATGGGTTTGTCGGGAACACCATATATTTT. Translating gives CASSLDGFVGNTIYF.

Here the CDR3 reads CASSERKGGLNYGYTF. The CDR3 DNA sequence: TGTGCCAGCAGTGAAAGGAAGGGCGGGCTTAACTATGGCTACACCTTC. The chain joins TRBV6-1 to TRBJ1-2; no definite D call. V was pared by 2 bases and J by 1 base, with 14 bases between. Germline V gene data show CDR1 as MNHNS and CDR2 as SASEGT. The CDR3 is made up of 16 amino acids.

V is TRBV11-3 and J is TRBJ2-2; D is possibly TRBD1 (6 bases). Germline CDR1 and CDR2: SGHNT and YENEEA. This CDR3 contains 15 residues. Trimming shortened V by 1 base and J by 5 bases, and 11 bases separated the two germline ends. The CDR3 sequence: CASSLGQVGTGELFF. The CDR3 nucleotides are TGTGCCAGCAGCTTAGGACAGGTGGGGACCGGGGAGCTGTTTTTT.

The chain links TRBV19 to TRBJ1-6; D gene unclear. This CDR3 comprises 15 residues. The ends were cut back, 7 bases at V and 4 bases at J, with 14 bases in the middle. In germline, CDR1 is LNHDA, CDR2 SQIVND (reference sequence). The CDR3 coding sequence is TGTGCCAGTAACGAGGCCATCCTATATAATTCACCCCTCCACTTT. Its protein product is CASNEAILYNSPLHF. Filled out from reference TRBV19 and TRBJ1-6, the complete variable domain reads DGGITQSPKYLFRKEGQNVTLSCEQNLNHDAMYWYRQDPGQGLRLIYYSQIVNDFQKGDIAEGYSVSREKKESFPLTVTSAQKNPTAFYLCASNEAILYNSPLHFGNGTRLTVT.

This CDR3 reads CASSGGRVVRTEQYF. CDR3 nucleotide sequence: TGTGCCAGCAGTGGAGGCAGGGTCGTTCGAACCGAGCAGTACTTC. The chain joins TRBV6-1 to TRBJ2-7; D may be TRBD1 (5 bases). This CDR3 region has 15 residues. The germline V gene has CDR1 MNHNS and CDR2 SASEGT. The V end lost 4 bases, the J end lost 6 bases, and 19 bases lay between the germline ends.

This sequence joins TRBV28 and TRBJ2-7; D may be TRBD1 (6 bases). V was shortened by 1 base and J by 3 bases, with 10 bases between the two germline ends. Germline V gives CDR1 MDHEN, CDR2 SYDVKM. This CDR3 spans 14 amino acids. Here the CDR3 reads CASSLYRVDYEQYF. The CDR3 bases are TGTGCCAGCAGTTTATACAGGGTTGACTACGAGCAGTACTTC.

Only a few counts were recorded for this clone. The V and J genes are TRBV7-2 and TRBJ2-7; the D gene is possibly TRBD2 (6 bases). This CDR3 spans 15 amino acids. Trimming removed 5 bases at V and 2 bases at J, with 16 bases between. The germline V gene has CDR1 SGHTA and CDR2 FQGNSA. The CDR3 nucleotides are TGTGCCAGCAGCACCTCAGGCGGGACTGCCTACGAGCAGTACTTC. The encoded protein is CASSTSGGTAYEQYF. The full variable domain, rest sourced from reference TRBV7-2 and TRBJ2-7, is GAGVSQSPSNKVTEKGKDVELRCDPISGHTALYWYRQSLGQGLEFLIYFQGNSAPDKSGLPSDRFSAERTGGSVSTLTIQRTQQEDSAVYLCASSTSGGTAYEQYFGPGTRLTVT.